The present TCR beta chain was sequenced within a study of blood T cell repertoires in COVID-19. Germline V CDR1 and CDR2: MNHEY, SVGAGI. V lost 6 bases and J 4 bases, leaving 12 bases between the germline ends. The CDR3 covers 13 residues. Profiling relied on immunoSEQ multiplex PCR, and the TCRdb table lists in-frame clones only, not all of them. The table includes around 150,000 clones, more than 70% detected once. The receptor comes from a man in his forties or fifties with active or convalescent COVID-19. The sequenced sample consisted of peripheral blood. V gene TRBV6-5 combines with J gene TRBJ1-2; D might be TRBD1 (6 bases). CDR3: CASRPTGFYGYTF. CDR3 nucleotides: TGTGCCAGCAGACCTACAGGGTTCTATGGCTACACCTTC.